This entry features one T cell receptor beta chain sequence. Its specificity is not known. Trimming took off 0 bases at V and 4 bases at J, with 12 bases between the two ends. The CDR3 runs to 15 residues. The germline V gene encodes CDR1 LNHDA and CDR2 SQIVND (reference sequence). Clones were read by immunoSEQ multiplex PCR, and TCRdb kept only the in-frame ones, dropping some. The sample carries 110,000 to 150,000 clones, over 75% recorded once. Indicated time point: baseline pretreatment blood. Treatment specified: 15 Gy SBRT to primary tumor, nephrectomy 4 weeks later. After SBRT, blood was collected at 2 and 4 weeks, plus baseline. The tumor was a clear cell renal cell carcinoma. This sample is part of a study of radiation and T cells in renal cell carcinoma. General study points: Without pretreatment biopsies, baseline tumor clonotype presence was undetermined.

This clonotype originated in a woman in her forties or fifties with renal cell carcinoma. Sequencing used blood, obtained from a patient whose treatment included radiotherapy and nephrectomy. The chain couples TRBV19 to TRBJ1-2; D is unclear. The CDR3 region is CASSIDGVSAYGYTF. DNA for the CDR3: TGTGCCAGTAGTATAGATGGAGTTTCTGCCTATGGCTACACCTTC.